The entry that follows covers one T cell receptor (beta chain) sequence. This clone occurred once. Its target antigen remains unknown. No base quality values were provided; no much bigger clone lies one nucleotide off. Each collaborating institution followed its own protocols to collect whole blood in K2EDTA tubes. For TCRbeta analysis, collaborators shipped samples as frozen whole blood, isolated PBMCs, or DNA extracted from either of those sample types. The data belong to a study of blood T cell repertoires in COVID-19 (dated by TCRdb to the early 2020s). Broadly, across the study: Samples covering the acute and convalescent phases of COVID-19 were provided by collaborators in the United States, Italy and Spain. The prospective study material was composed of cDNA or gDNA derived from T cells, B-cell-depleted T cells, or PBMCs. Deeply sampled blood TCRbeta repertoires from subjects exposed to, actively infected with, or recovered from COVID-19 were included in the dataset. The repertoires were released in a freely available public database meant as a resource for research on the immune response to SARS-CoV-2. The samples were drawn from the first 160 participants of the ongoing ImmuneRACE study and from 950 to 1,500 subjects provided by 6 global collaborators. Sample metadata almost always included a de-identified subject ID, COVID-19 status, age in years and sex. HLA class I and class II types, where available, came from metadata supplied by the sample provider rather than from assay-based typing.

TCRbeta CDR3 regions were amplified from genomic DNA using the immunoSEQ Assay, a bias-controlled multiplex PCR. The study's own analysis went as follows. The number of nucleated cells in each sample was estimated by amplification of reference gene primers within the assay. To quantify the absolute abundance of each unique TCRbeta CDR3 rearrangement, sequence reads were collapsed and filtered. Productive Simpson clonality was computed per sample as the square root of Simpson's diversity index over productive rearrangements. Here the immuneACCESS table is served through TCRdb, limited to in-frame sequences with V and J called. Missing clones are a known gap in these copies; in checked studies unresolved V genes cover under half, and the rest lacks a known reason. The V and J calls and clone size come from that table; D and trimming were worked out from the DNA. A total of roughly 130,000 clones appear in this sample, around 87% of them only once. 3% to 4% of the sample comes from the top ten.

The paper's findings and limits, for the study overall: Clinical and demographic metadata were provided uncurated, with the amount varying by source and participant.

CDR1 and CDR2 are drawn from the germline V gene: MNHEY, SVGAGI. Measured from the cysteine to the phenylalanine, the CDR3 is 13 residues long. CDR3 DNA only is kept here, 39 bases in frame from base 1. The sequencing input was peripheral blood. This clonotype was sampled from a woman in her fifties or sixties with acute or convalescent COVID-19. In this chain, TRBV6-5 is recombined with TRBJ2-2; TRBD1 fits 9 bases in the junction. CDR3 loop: CVSGQGNTGELFF. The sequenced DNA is TGTGTCTCGGGACAGGGGAACACCGGGGAGCTGTTTTTT.